This T cell receptor (beta chain) was profiled in a study of blood T cell repertoires in COVID-19. Study background: Italy, Spain and the United States were the sources of the convalescent and acute COVID-19 samples.

The protocol was immunoSEQ multiplex PCR, while the TCRdb copy is restricted to in-frame clones and leaves out a portion. The sample lists some 190,000 clones, 85% to 90% occurring once. Losses at the gene ends were 2 bases for V and 6 bases for J; bases not matched to a gene: 4. This CDR3 region has 14 residues. Germline V gene sequence: CDR1 MNHEY, CDR2 SVGAGI. The TCR sequence derives from a person aged 70 to 79 with COVID-19, enrolled during active disease. Sequencing input: peripheral blood. This chain joins TRBV6-5 and TRBJ2-1; 7 bases align to TRBD2. CDR3 bases: TGTGCCAGCAGTTACGAGGGAGGGATCAATGAGCAGTTCTTC. Translation gives CASSYEGGINEQFF.